The entry below describes one T cell receptor (beta chain). Its cognate antigen is unknown. Germline V CDR1 and CDR2: SGHAT, FQNNGV. V shed 5 bases, J shed 9 bases, and the junction held 10 bases outside the gene matches. The CDR3 totals 15 residues. The data derive from a study of cytomegalovirus exposure and HLA in healthy donors. Study-level results: The authors listed about 170 TCR beta chains as cytomegalovirus-associated. Later work found that TCR association rates differed between HLA loci; DRB1 had the most and HLA-C the fewest. Most of the TCR beta V segments (in an earlier analysis) were productive either about 87% or about 30% of the time.

Researchers ran the PCR with 60 Vbeta and 13 Jbeta primers. Clones were sequenced by immunoSEQ multiplex PCR, and TCRdb holds only the in-frame ones, with some missing. The data show 100,000 to 150,000 clones, with 75% to 85% seen just once and 7.5% to 9.5% held by the top ten. The sequence was collected from a man under 40 in good health and CMV-seropositive. Sequenced input: PBMCs. The chain recombines TRBV11-2 with TRBJ2-1, with 10 bases aligning to TRBD2. CDR3 nucleotide sequence: TGTGCCAGCAGCGCCGAGCGGGGGGGCCTAAGTGAGCAGTTCTTC. Amino acids: CASSAERGGLSEQFF.